By frequency in the sample, the clone carrying this T cell receptor beta chain is medium-sized. Its specificity is unknown. As an off-target read in a library built for alpha chains, this beta chain has a frequency of little significance. MiXCR, applied by TCRdb to the 5' RACE reads, yields one record per CDR3 protein. The sample consists of around 10,000 distinct CDR3 sequences, approximately 3.6% of them appearing once. Regarding time point: blood taken at disease recurrence. Tumor, nontumor lung or frozen PBMC supplied whole RNA, sequenced without sorting. Germline CDR1 is SGHNT and CDR2 is YENEEA. Trimming stripped 1 base from V and 11 bases from J, with 18 bases between. CDR3 length equals 15 residues. This sample stems from a study of spatial heterogeneity in lung cancer. Study at large: The donors comprised approximately 72 untreated early-stage non-small cell lung cancer patients. First recurrence came after a median of 350 days, and some of the blood samples were collected at disease recurrence. Whole-study findings and limits: The study found ubiquitous expanded tumor TCRs in blood more at resection than follow-up.

The rearrangement links TRBV11-3 to TRBJ2-1; D is tentatively TRBD1 or TRBD2 (6 bases each). This specimen consisted of PBMCs, obtained at recurrence. The TCR was taken from a female donor with early-stage non-small cell lung cancer. In DNA, the CDR3 is TGTGCCAGCAGCTTAGTGAAGGGATCGGGGGCCCAGCAGTTCTTC. Amino acid sequence: CASSLVKGSGAQQFF. Filled out from reference TRBV11-3 and TRBJ2-1, the complete variable domain reads EAGVVQSPRYKIIEKKQPVAFWCNPISGHNTLYWYLQNLGQGPELLIRYENEEAVDDSQLPKDRFSAERLKGVDSTLKIQPAELGDSAVYLCASSLVKGSGAQQFFGPGTRLTVL.